Detailed here is one T cell receptor beta chain. Trimming pared 2 bases from V and 2 bases from J, leaving 9 bases between. Per the germline V gene, CDR1 is LNHDA and CDR2 is SQIVND (reference sequence). The CDR3 loop spans 14 amino acids. The data belong to a study of identical twins' blood T cells. How the authors handled the data: Each donor had about 90,000 to nearly 500,000 clonotypes. TCRdb recomputed calls from the 5' RACE reads with MiXCR, one row per CDR3 protein. Clone size and V and J calls follow TCRdb, not the original study. The sample consists of roughly 340,000 distinct CDR3 sequences, roughly 30% of them appearing once.

The TCR originated in a woman aged 18 to 55 in good health. Source material: PBMCs. J is TRBJ1-1 and V is TRBV19; D uncertain. CDR3 residues: CASSITIGNTEAFF. As DNA, the CDR3 is TGTGCCAGTAGTATAACAATCGGCAACACTGAAGCTTTCTTT.